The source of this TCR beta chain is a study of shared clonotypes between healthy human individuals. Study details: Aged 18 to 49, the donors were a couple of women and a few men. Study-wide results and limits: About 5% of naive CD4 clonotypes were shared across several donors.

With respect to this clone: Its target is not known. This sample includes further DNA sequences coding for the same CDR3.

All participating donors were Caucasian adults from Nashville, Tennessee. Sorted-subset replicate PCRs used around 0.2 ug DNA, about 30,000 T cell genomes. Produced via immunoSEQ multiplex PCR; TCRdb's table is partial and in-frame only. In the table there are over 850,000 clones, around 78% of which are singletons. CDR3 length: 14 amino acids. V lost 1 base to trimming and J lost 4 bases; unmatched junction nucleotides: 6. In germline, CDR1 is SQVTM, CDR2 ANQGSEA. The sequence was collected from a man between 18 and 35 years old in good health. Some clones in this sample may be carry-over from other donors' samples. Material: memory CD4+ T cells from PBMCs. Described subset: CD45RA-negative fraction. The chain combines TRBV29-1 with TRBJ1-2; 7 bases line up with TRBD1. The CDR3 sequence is CSVEGRGQSYGYTF. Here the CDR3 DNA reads TGCAGCGTTGAAGGCAGGGGACAGAGCTATGGCTACACCTTC.